The source of this T cell receptor beta chain is a study of blood T cell repertoires in COVID-19. Turning to the study itself: The United States, Italy and Spain were the sources of the acute and convalescent COVID-19 samples. PBMCs, B-cell-depleted T cells, or T cells were the source of the cDNA or gDNA that made up the material.

Seattle cases were enrolled at active infection and followed longitudinally. Methods used by the authors: Nucleated cell number was recorded as an estimate derived from reference gene primer amplification. Profiling relied on immunoSEQ multiplex PCR, and the TCRdb table lists in-frame clones only, not all of them. V, J and clone size are those of that table, while D and trimming were read from the DNA. This table holds 100,000 to 150,000 clones, around nine tenths found once. The TCR comes from a woman in her 70s with COVID-19, enrolled during active disease. Input material: peripheral blood.

The CDR3 DNA is TGTGCCAGCAGTTTATTTATAGGTTTGGGACTTAATGAAAAACTGTTTTTT. As protein: CASSLFIGLGLNEKLFF. This rearrangement joins TRBV28 to TRBJ1-4; possibly TRBD1 for D (5 bases). This CDR3 has 17 amino acids. Trimming took off 1 base at V and 4 bases at J, with 16 bases between the two ends. The germline V gene encodes CDR1 MDHEN and CDR2 SYDVKM.